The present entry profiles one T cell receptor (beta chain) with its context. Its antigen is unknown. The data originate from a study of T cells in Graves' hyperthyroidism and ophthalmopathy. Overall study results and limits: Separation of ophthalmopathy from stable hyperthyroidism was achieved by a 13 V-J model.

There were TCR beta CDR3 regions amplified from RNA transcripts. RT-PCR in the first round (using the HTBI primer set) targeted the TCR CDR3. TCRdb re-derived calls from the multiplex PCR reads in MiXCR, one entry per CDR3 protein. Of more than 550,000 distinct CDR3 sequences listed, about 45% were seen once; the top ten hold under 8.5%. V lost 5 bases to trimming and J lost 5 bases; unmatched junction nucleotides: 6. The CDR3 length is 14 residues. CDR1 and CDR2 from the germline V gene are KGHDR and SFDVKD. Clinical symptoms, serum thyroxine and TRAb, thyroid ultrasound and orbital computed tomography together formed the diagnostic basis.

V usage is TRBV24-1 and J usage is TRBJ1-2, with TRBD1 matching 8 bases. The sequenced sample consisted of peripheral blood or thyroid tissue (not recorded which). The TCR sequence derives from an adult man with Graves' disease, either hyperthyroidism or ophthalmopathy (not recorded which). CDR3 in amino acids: CATSGLTGAYGYTF. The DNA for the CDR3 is TGTGCCACCAGTGGACTGACAGGGGCATATGGCTACACCTTC.